The present entry profiles one T cell receptor beta chain with its context. Its antigen remains unidentified. The PCR contained 60 Vbeta and 13 Jbeta primers. Some clones are missing from TCRdb's copy, which holds only in-frame ones; the method was immunoSEQ multiplex PCR. The sample lists about 150,000 clones; about 66% were seen once. This specimen comes from a study of cytomegalovirus exposure and HLA in healthy donors. Study-level results: Relative to equally common others, HLA-associated TCR beta chains showed greater clonal expansion in a later analysis.

The junction had 16 bases not matched to a gene; V was cut back by 1 base and J by 5 bases. The CDR3 extends over 19 amino acids. Germline values: CDR1 SGHRS, CDR2 YFSETQ. The sequencing sample was made of PBMCs. This sequence was found in a human donor in good health. V and J are TRBV5-1 and TRBJ2-7; 12 bases line up with TRBD2. For the CDR3, the DNA is TGCGCCAGCAGCTTGCCCCCTAGCGGGAGGGTCCGAGGTTGGGACGAGCAGTACTTC. Translating gives CASSLPPSGRVRGWDEQYF.